This T cell receptor beta chain was profiled in a study of metastatic and nonmetastatic thyroid tumors. On the study more broadly: Peripheral blood and tumor or nodule samples from malignant and benign thyroid patients were compared. Study outcomes and limitations: It was reported that TCR beta diversity was significantly higher in malignant thyroid tumors than benign nodules, in blood and tumor.

Original data processing: The study built a papillary thyroid cancer distant-metastasis classifier from CDR3 differences across clinicopathological groups. MiXCR reprocessed the PCR reads for TCRdb. The V and J calls, along with clone size, are taken from TCRdb and not from the paper's own processing. There are tens of thousands of clones in the sample; 15% to 18% occur only once, and about a fifth lies in the top ten. Every patient was untreated before thyroid surgery. Sample share makes this clone medium-sized. Antigen: not known. The V segment lost 4 bases and the J segment 6 bases; nucleotides outside the gene matches: 4. CDR3 size: 13 residues. Germline CDR1 MNHEY, CDR2 SMNVEV (reference sequence).

V usage is TRBV27 and J usage is TRBJ2-3; 7 nucleotides agree with TRBD1. The sample comprised blood. The origin of this receptor is a female donor with papillary thyroid cancer or a benign thyroid nodule (not recorded which). Some clones in this sample may be carry-over from other donors' samples. CDR3 DNA: TGTGCCAGCAGTTGGGGACAGCGGGATACGCAGTATTTT. This encodes CASSWGQRDTQYF.